A few counts support the clone carrying this T cell receptor beta chain. Original methodology: Researchers report that nucleated cell counts were estimated from reference gene primer amplification. This table comes from immunoSEQ multiplex PCR, and its TCRdb copy is limited to in-frame clones, with some not included. That table furnishes V, J and clone size, whereas the DNA furnished D and trimming. The sample lists around 140,000 clones; approximately 87% were seen once. This sample is part of a study of blood T cell repertoires in COVID-19. Study-level information: Material from acute and convalescent COVID-19 was sourced from the United States, Italy and Spain. PBMCs, B-cell-depleted T cells, or T cells were the source of the cDNA or gDNA that made up the material.

Trimming took off 2 bases at V and 12 bases at J, with 5 bases between the two ends. Germline CDR1 reads MDHEN; CDR2 reads SYDVKM. The CDR3 is made up of 11 amino acids. The sequence derives from a man older than 75 with acute or convalescent COVID-19. The specimen was peripheral blood. The chain joins TRBV28 to TRBJ1-6, with D perhaps matching TRBD1 (5 bases). CDR3 protein: CASSLQGPLHF. Here the CDR3 DNA reads TGTGCCAGCAGTTTACAGGGACCCCTCCACTTT.